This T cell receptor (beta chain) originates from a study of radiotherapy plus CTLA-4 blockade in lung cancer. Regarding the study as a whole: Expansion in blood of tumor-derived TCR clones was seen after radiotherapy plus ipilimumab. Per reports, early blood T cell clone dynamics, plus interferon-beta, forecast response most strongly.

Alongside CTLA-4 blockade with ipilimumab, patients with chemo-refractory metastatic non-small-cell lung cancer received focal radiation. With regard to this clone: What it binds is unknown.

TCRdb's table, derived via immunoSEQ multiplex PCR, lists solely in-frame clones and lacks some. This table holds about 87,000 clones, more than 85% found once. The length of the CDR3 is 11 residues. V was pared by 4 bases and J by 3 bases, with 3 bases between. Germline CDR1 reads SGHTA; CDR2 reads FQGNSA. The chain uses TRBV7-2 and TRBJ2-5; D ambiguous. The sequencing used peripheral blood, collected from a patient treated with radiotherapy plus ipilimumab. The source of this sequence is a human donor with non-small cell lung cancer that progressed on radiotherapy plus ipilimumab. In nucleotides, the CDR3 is TGTGCCAGCAGCTACGAAGAGACCCAGTACTTC. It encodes CASSYEETQYF.